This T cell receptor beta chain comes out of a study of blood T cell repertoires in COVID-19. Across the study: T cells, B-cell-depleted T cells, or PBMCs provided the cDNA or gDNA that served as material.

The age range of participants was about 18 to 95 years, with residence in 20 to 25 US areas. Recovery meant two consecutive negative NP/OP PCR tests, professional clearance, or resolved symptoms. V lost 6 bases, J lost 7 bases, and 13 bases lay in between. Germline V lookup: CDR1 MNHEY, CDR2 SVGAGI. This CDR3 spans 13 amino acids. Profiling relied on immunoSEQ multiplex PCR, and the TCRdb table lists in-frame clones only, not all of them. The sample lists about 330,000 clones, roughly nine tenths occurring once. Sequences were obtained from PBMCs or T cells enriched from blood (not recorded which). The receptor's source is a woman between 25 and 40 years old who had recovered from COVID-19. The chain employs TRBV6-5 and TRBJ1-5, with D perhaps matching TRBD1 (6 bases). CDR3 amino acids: CASSATGSQPQHF. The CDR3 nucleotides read TGTGCCAGCAGCGCAACAGGGTCCCAGCCCCAGCATTTT.